This T cell receptor (beta chain) derives from a study of early T cells in non-severe SARS-CoV-2 infection. Study-level information: From unsorted whole blood, bulk RNA was sequenced, and the chains remained unpaired.

Whole-study results and caveats: VDJdb matching favored anti-spike CD8 responses, missing private and CD4 specificities.

The V gene lost 5 bases and the J gene lost 2 bases, with 14 bases spanning the gap. Germline assignment: CDR1 MDHEN and CDR2 SYDVKM. The CDR3 loop spans 15 amino acids. Unique molecular identifier tags were affixed to discrete cDNA molecules. TCRdb used MiXCR to reprocess the 5' RACE reads, holding one entry per CDR3 protein. The sample contains roughly 40,000 distinct CDR3 sequences, 5.5% to 6.5% of which appear only once. This clonotype was picked up many times. As yet, its antigen is unknown. This receptor was identified in an adult who was a healthcare worker with PCR-confirmed SARS-CoV-2 infection or an uninfected control (not recorded which). Sequences were obtained from whole blood. The chain couples TRBV28 to TRBJ2-3; unclear D gene. The CDR3 nucleotides are TGTGCCAGCAGTCGGCCCTCCCCCCCCACAGATACGCAGTATTTT. This codes for CASSRPSPPTDTQYF. Combining the CDR3 with reference TRBV28 and TRBJ2-3 gives the whole variable domain DVKVTQSSRYLVKRTGEKVFLECVQDMDHENMFWYRQDPGLGLRLIYFSYDVKMKEKGDIPEGYSVSREKKERFSLILESASTNQTSMYLCASSRPSPPTDTQYFGPGTRLTVL.